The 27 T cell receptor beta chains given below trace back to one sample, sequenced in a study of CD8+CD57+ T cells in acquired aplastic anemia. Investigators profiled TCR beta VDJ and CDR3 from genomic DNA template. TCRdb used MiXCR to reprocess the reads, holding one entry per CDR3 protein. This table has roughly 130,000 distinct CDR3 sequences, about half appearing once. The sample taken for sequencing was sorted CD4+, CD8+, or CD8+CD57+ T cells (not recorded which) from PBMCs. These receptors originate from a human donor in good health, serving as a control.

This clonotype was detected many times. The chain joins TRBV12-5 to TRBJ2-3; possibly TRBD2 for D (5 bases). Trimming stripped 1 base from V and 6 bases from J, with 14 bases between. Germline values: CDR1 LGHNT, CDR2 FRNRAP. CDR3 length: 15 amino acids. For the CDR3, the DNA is TGTGCTAGTGGTTTGGCCTCGGTGGGCGGGGATACGCAGTATTTT. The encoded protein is CASGLASVGGDTQYF.

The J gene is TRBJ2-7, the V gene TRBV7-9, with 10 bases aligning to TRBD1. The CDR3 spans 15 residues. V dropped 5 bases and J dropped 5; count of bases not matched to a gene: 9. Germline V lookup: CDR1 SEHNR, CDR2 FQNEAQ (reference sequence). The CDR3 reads CASSPPGTGADEQYF. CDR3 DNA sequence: TGTGCCAGCAGCCCCCCCGGGACAGGGGCCGACGAGCAGTACTTC. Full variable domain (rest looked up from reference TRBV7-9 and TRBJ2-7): DTGVSQNPRHKITKRGQNVTFRCDPISEHNRLYWYRQTLGQGPEFLTYFQNEAQLEKSRLLSDRFSAERPKGSFSTLEIQRTEQGDSAMYLCASSPPGTGADEQYFGPGTRLTVT.

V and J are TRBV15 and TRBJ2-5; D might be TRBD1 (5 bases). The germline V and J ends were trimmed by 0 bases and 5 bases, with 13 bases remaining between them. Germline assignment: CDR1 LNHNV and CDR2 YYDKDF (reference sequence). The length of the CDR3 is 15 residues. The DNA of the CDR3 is TGTGCCACCAGCAGAGATAAGGGGCCATGGGAGACCCAGTACTTC. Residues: CATSRDKGPWETQYF.

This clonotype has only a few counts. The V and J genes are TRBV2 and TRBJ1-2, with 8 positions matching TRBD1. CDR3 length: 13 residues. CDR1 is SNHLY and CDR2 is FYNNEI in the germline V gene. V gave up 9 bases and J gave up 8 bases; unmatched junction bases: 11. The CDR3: CASSIDRGSGYTF. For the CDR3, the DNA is TGTGCCAGTAGTATCGACAGGGGAAGCGGCTACACCTTC.

CDR3 sequence (DNA): TGCGCCAGCAGCTTGGTAGCGGGAGAGTCATACGAGCAGTACTTC. This gives the protein CASSLVAGESYEQYF. J is TRBJ2-7 and V is TRBV5-1; 9 bases fit TRBD2. The V and J ends lost 0 bases and 4 bases, in that order; junction bases with no gene match: 5. This CDR3 contains 15 residues. Germline V CDR1 and CDR2: SGHRS, YFSETQ.

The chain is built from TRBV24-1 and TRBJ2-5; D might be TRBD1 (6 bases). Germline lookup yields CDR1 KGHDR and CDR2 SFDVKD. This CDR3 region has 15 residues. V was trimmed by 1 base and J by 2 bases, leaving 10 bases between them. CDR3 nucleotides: TGTGCCACCAGTGATTTCAAGGACAGACAAGAGACCCAGTACTTC. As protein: CATSDFKDRQETQYF.

This CDR3 reads CASSWTGNSGNTIYF. The CDR3 nucleotides are TGTGCCAGCAGCTGGACAGGCAACTCTGGAAACACCATATATTTT. This rearrangement joins TRBV7-2 to TRBJ1-3, with TRBD1 identical over 7 bases. Germline CDR1 is SGHTA and CDR2 is FQGNSA. The CDR3 is made up of 15 amino acids. V dropped 4 bases and J dropped 0; count of bases not matched to a gene: 3.

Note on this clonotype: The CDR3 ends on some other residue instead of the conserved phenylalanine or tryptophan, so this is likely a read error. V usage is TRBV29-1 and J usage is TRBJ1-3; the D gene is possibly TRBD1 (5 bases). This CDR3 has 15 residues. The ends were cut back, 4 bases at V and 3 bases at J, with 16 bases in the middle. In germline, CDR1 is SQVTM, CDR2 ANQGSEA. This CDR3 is CSVGSGTGIGNTIYL. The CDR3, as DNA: TGCAGCGTTGGGTCCGGGACGGGCATTGGAAACACCATATATCTT.

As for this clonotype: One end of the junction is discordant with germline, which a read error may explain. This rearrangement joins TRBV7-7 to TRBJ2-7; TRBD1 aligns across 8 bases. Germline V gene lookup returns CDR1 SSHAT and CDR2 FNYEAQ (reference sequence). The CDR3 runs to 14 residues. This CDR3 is CASSVGQGTYEQYF. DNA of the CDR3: TGTGCTAGCAGCGTAGGACAGGGAACCTACGAGCAGTACTTC. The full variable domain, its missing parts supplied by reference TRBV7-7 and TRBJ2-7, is GAGVSQSPRYKVTKRGQDVTLRCDPISSHATLYWYQQALGQGPEFLTYFNYEAQPDKSGLPSDRFSAERPEGSISTLTIQRTEQRDSAMYRCASSVGQGTYEQYFGPGTRLTVT.

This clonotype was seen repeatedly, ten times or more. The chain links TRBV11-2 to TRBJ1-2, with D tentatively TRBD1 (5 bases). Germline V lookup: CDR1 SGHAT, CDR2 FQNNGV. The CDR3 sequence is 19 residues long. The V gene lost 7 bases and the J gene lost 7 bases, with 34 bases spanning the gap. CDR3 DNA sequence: TGTGCCAGCACTCCTCCAAATAGCCTCAGGTTGGGACCCGGGAGTGGCTACACCTTC. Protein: CASTPPNSLRLGPGSGYTF.

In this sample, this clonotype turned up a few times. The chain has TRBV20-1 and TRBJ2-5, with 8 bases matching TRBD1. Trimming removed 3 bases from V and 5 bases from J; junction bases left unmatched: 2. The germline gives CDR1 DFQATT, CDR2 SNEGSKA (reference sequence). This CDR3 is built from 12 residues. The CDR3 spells CSASRGLETQYF. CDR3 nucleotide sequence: TGCAGTGCTAGCAGGGGGCTTGAGACCCAGTACTTC.

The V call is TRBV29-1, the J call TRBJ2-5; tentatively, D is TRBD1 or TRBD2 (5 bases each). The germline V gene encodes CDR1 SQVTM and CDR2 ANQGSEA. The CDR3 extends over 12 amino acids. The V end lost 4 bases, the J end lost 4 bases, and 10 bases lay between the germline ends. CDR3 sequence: CSVGGRGETQYF. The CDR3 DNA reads TGCAGCGTTGGGGGCCGGGGAGAGACCCAGTACTTC.

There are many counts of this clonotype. The CDR3 DNA follows: TGTGCCAGCAGCTCATACCGGGACACAGAAGGGACCCAGTACTTC. As protein: CASSSYRDTEGTQYF. V gene TRBV7-6 combines with J gene TRBJ2-5, with D tentatively TRBD1 (6 bases). Germline V gene lookup returns CDR1 SGHVS and CDR2 FNYEAQ. Trimming took 4 bases from V and 7 from J, leaving 19 bases between them. This CDR3 comprises 15 residues.

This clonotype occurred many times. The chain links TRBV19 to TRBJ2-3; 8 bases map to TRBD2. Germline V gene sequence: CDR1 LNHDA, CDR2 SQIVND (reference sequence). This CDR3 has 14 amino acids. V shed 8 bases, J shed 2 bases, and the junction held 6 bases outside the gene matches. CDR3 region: CASSRRGDTDTQYF. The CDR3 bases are TGTGCCAGTTCCAGGCGGGGGGACACAGATACGCAGTATTTT. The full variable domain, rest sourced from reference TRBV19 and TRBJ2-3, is DGGITQSPKYLFRKEGQNVTLSCEQNLNHDAMYWYRQDPGQGLRLIYYSQIVNDFQKGDIAEGYSVSREKKESFPLTVTSAQKNPTAFYLCASSRRGDTDTQYFGPGTRLTVL.

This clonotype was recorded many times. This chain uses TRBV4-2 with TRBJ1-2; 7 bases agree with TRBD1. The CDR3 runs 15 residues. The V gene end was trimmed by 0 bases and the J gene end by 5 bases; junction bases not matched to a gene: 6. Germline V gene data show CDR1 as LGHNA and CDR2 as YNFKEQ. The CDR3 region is CASSQEDRATYGYTF. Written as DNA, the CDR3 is TGTGCCAGCAGCCAAGAAGACAGGGCAACATATGGCTACACCTTC.

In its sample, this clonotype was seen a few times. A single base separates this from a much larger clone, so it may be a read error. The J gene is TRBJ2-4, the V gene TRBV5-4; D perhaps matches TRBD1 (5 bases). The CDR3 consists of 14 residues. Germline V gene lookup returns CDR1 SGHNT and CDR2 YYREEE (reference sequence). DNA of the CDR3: TGTGCCTGCAGCTTGGACACAGCCAAAAACATTCAGTACTTC. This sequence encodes CACSLDTAKNIQYF.

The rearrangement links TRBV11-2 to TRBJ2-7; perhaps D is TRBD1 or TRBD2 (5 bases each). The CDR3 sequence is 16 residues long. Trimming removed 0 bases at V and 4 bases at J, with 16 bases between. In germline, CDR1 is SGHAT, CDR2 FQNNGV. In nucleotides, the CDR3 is TGTGCCAGCAGCTTAGACGGGGACGGGCGGCGATACGAGCAGTACTTC. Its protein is CASSLDGDGRRYEQYF.

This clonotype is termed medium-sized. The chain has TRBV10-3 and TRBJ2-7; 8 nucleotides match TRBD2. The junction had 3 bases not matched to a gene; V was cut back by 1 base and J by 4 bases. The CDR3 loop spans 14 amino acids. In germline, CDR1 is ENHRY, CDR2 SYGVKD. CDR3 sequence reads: CAISELSGGYEQYF. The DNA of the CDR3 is TGTGCCATCAGTGAGTTAAGCGGGGGATACGAGCAGTACTTC.

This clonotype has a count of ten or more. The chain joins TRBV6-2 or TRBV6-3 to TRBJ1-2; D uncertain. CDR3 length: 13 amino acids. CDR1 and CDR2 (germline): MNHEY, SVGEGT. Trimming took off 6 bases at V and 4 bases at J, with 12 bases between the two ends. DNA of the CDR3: TGTGCCAGCAGCGATGGTGGTGTCTATGGCTACACCTTC. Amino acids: CASSDGGVYGYTF.

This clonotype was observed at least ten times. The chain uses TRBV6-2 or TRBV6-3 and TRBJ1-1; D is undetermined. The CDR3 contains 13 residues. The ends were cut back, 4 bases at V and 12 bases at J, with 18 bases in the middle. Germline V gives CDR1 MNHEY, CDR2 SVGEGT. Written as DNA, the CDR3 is TGTGCCAGCAGTTCCGTCCTGCGTGTTGATCCTTTCTTT. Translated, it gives CASSSVLRVDPFF.

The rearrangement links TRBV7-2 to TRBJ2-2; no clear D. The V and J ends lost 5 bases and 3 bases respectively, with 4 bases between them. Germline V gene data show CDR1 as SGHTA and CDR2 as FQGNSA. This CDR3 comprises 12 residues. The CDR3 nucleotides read TGTGCCAGCAGCACTTACACCGGGGAGCTGTTTTTT. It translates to CASSTYTGELFF.

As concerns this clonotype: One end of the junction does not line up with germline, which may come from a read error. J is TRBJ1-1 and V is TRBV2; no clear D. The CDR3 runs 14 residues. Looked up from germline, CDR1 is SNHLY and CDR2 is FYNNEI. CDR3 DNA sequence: TGTGCCAGTAGAAAAGACATAATGAACACTGAAGCTCTCTTT. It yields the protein CASRKDIMNTEALF.

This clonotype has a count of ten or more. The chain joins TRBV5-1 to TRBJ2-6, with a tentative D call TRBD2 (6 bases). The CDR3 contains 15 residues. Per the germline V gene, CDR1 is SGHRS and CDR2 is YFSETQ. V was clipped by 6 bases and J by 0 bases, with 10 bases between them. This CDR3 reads CASTTSGSGANVLTF. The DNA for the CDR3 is TGCGCCAGCACGACTAGTGGCTCTGGGGCCAACGTCCTGACTTTC.

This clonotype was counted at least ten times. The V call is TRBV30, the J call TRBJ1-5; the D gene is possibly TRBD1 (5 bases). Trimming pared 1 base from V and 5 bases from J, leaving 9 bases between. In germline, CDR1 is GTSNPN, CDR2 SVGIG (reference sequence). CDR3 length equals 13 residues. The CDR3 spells CAWSGGSDQPQHF. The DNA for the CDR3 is TGTGCCTGGAGTGGGGGGAGCGATCAGCCCCAGCATTTT.

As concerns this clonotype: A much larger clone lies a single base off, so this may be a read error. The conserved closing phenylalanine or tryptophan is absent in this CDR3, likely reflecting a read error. In DNA form, the CDR3 reads TGTGCCAGCAGCCAAGATAGCGGGGTGTGGAATGAGCAGTTCCTC. It specifies CASSQDSGVWNEQFL. The gene calls are TRBV3-1 and TRBJ2-1; TRBD2 agrees at 8 bases. V was pared by 0 bases and J by 7 bases, with 5 bases of the junction left unmatched. The CDR3 has 15 amino acids. Looked up from germline, CDR1 is LGHDT and CDR2 is YNNKEL (reference sequence).

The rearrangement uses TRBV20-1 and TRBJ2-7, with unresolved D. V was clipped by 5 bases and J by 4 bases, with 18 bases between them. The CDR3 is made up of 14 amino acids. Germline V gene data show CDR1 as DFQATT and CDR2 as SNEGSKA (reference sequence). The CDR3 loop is CSALGRRQRYEQYF. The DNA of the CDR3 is TGCAGTGCTTTAGGGCGTAGGCAACGGTACGAGCAGTACTTC.

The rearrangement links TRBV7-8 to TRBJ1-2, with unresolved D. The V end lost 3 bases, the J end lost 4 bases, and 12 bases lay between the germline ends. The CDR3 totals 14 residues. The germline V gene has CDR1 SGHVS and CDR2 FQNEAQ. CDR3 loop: CASSFRAGSYGYTF. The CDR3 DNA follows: TGTGCCAGCAGCTTTCGTGCGGGAAGCTATGGCTACACCTTC.